The next 23 T cell receptor beta chains were all read from a single sample in a study of OX40 agonist ivuxolimab in advanced cancers. Sequencing used immunoSEQ multiplex PCR; TCRdb keeps in-frame clones, though not all of them. The sample includes approximately 84,000 clones, approximately 90% of them seen just once. Specimen: CD4+ or CD8+ T cells sorted from blood, collected in a trial of the OX40 agonist ivuxolimab. The receptors derive from an adult with an advanced solid tumor such as melanoma, head and neck, liver or kidney cancer.

The V call is TRBV4-3, the J call TRBJ2-4; weak D call: TRBD1 (5 bases). The germline gives CDR1 LGHNA, CDR2 YSLEER. CDR3 length equals 18 residues. Trimming took off 1 base at V and 0 bases at J, with 16 bases between the two ends. This CDR3 is CASSQVQGGSKAKNIQYF. The CDR3 DNA reads as TGCGCCAGCAGCCAAGTGCAGGGCGGATCTAAAGCCAAAAACATTCAGTACTTC.

The chain has TRBV9 and TRBJ2-5; D gene uncertain. V lost 1 base and J lost 3, with 13 bases in between. The V gene's germline CDR1 is SGDLS and CDR2 YYNGEE. This CDR3 spans 15 amino acids. The CDR3 loop is CASSVYPGKEETQYF. DNA for the CDR3: TGTGCCAGCAGCGTATACCCAGGCAAGGAAGAGACCCAGTACTTC.

The J gene is TRBJ2-5, the V gene TRBV4-1; D may be TRBD2 (5 bases). This CDR3 contains 15 residues. Germline V CDR1 and CDR2: MGHRA, YSYEKL. V was pared by 1 base and J by 5 bases, with 14 bases between. CDR3 bases: TGCGCCAGCAGCCAAGCCCCGGAGGCGTATGAGACCCAGTACTTC. Translation gives CASSQAPEAYETQYF.

The CDR3 DNA reads as TGTGCCAGCAGCCCCGGGACATCGGCGACCCAGTACTTC. Amino acids: CASSPGTSATQYF. The rearrangement joins TRBV7-3 to TRBJ2-5, with D possibly matching TRBD1 (6 bases). CDR1 SGHTA and CDR2 FQGTGA come from the germline V gene. Between the trimmed V and J ends, which lost 5 bases and 7 bases, there was a span of 14 bases. The CDR3 is 13 amino acids.

The rearrangement joins TRBV6-6 to TRBJ2-3; weak D call: TRBD2 (5 bases). Germline V gene lookup returns CDR1 MNHNY and CDR2 SVGAGI (reference sequence). The CDR3 is 15 amino acids. The ends were cut back, 5 bases at V and 6 bases at J, with 18 bases in the middle. The CDR3 spells CASSKRPDSSDTQYF. For the CDR3, the DNA is TGTGCCAGCAGTAAACGCCCGGACTCCTCGGATACGCAGTATTTT.

The V gene is TRBV5-1, the J gene TRBJ2-2; unclear D gene. V lost 2 bases and J 0 bases, leaving 8 bases between the germline ends. Germline V gene data show CDR1 as SGHRS and CDR2 as YFSETQ. The CDR3 length is 15 residues. DNA for the CDR3: TGCGCCAGCAGCTTCCGCGGCGCGAACACCGGGGAGCTGTTTTTT. Its protein is CASSFRGANTGELFF.

The chain uses TRBV7-3 and TRBJ2-1; 11 bases align to TRBD2. Germline values: CDR1 SGHTA, CDR2 FQGTGA. Unmatched junction bases numbered 4, after V lost 5 bases and J lost 4 bases. CDR3 size: 15 residues. CDR3 residues: CASSPLAGGYNEQFF. The CDR3, as DNA: TGTGCCAGCAGCCCTCTAGCGGGGGGTTACAATGAGCAGTTCTTC.

V and J are TRBV10-3 and TRBJ2-3; D is perhaps TRBD1 (6 bases). The CDR3 is made up of 14 amino acids. Germline-derived CDR1 and CDR2 are ENHRY and SYGVKD. V was shortened by 6 bases and J by 0 bases, with 10 bases between the two germline ends. CDR3 protein: CAIRDSRSTDTQYF. DNA for the CDR3: TGTGCCATCAGGGACAGCCGTAGCACAGATACGCAGTATTTT.

This sequence joins TRBV7-2 and TRBJ2-1; 12 bases line up with TRBD2. The CDR3 spans 14 residues. J gave up 7 bases and V 4 bases, and 2 bases lay outside the gene matches. Germline V gene lookup returns CDR1 SGHTA and CDR2 FQGNSA. The CDR3 loop is CASSSTSGRNEQFF. As DNA, the CDR3 is TGTGCCAGCAGCTCGACTAGCGGGAGAAATGAGCAGTTCTTC.

CDR3 sequence reads: CASSYSYRNTEAFF. CDR3 DNA sequence: TGTGCCAGCAGTTACTCATACAGGAACACTGAAGCTTTCTTT. J is TRBJ1-1 and V is TRBV6-5; D gene uncertain. This CDR3 spans 14 amino acids. Germline CDR1 reads MNHEY; CDR2 reads SVGAGI. V was pared by 0 bases and J by 1 base, with 6 bases between.

The chain recombines TRBV19 with TRBJ2-4; 12 nucleotides match TRBD1. The CDR3 sequence is 15 residues long. Germline V gene data show CDR1 as LNHDA and CDR2 as SQIVND (reference sequence). V was clipped by 5 bases and J by 7 bases; unmatched bases: 6. The CDR3 DNA reads TGTGCCAGTAGTGGGACAGGGGGCCAAATCAACATTCAGTACTTC. Translating it yields CASSGTGGQINIQYF.

This sequence joins TRBV7-7 and TRBJ2-5, with 7 nucleotides matching TRBD2. The CDR3 contains 13 residues. J was trimmed by 4 bases and V by 5 bases; bases with no gene match: 4. Per the germline V gene, CDR1 is SSHAT and CDR2 is FNYEAQ (reference sequence). CDR3 bases: TGTGCCAGCAGCCCAAAGCGGGGAGAGACCCAGTACTTC. It specifies CASSPKRGETQYF.

Here the CDR3 reads CAISPGQATYEQYF. The CDR3 nucleotides are TGTGCCATCAGTCCGGGACAGGCCACCTACGAGCAGTACTTC. The genes are TRBV10-3 and TRBJ2-7, with 8 bases identical to TRBD1. This CDR3 has 14 amino acids. After removal of 5 bases from V and 2 bases from J, the junction contained 5 bases not matched to a gene. In germline, CDR1 is ENHRY, CDR2 SYGVKD.

The V gene is TRBV6-1, the J gene TRBJ1-2; D might be TRBD1 (5 bases). The CDR3 has 16 residues. The germline V gene encodes CDR1 MNHNS and CDR2 SASEGT. The V end was cut by 0 bases, the J end by 4 bases, with 15 bases between. The CDR3 protein is CASSEAGHTGIYGYTF. Written as DNA, the CDR3 is TGTGCCAGCAGTGAAGCGGGTCATACAGGCATCTATGGCTACACCTTC.

The chain couples TRBV7-9 to TRBJ2-1; TRBD2 is a possible D gene (6 bases). The germline V and J ends were trimmed by 4 bases and 15 bases, with 13 bases remaining between them. The germline V gene has CDR1 SEHNR and CDR2 FQNEAQ (reference sequence). The CDR3 extends over 11 amino acids. This CDR3 reads CASSYGTPPFF. The CDR3 region has the DNA TGTGCCAGCAGCTACGGGACTCCCCCGTTCTTC.

This clone appeared once. This chain joins TRBV4-1 and TRBJ1-2; no definite D call. Trimming stripped 0 bases from V and 2 bases from J, with 7 bases between. The CDR3 totals 14 residues. Germline V gene lookup returns CDR1 MGHRA and CDR2 YSYEKL. CDR3 sequence reads: CASSQDNLNYGYTF. The CDR3 region has the DNA TGCGCCAGCAGCCAAGATAACCTCAACTATGGCTACACCTTC.

The rearrangement joins TRBV28 to TRBJ1-2; the D is unclear. Germline V lookup: CDR1 MDHEN, CDR2 SYDVKM. Trimming shortened V by 7 bases and J by 2 bases, and 14 bases separated the two germline ends. This CDR3 comprises 14 residues. The CDR3 coding sequence is TGTGCCAGCACTGTCCCACAAAGGAACTATGGCTACACCTTC. Encoded protein: CASTVPQRNYGYTF.

The CDR3, as DNA: TGTGCCAGCAGTTACTTGCGGTGGGCAGATACGCAGTATTTT. Its protein product is CASSYLRWADTQYF. The J gene is TRBJ2-3, the V gene TRBV6-5; D ambiguous. V was clipped by 1 base and J by 4 bases, with 9 bases between them. CDR1 MNHEY and CDR2 SVGAGI come from the germline V gene. This CDR3 is 14 amino acids long.

The chain joins TRBV13 to TRBJ2-7; 11 bases align to TRBD2. This CDR3 spans 14 amino acids. V gave up 6 bases and J gave up 7 bases; unmatched junction bases: 8. Per germline, CDR1 PRHDT and CDR2 FYEKMQ (reference sequence). The CDR3 DNA reads as TGTGCCAGCAGGGTAGCGGGAGGGCCTGGGGAGCAGTACTTC. Amino acid sequence: CASRVAGGPGEQYF.

The table lists this clone with many counts. The chain couples TRBV6-6 to TRBJ1-1, with a possible D match to TRBD1 (5 bases). The V gene's germline CDR1 is MNHNY and CDR2 SVGAGI (reference sequence). Trimming stripped 5 bases from V and 5 bases from J, with 18 bases between. This CDR3 region has 15 residues. DNA of the CDR3: TGTGCCAGCAGTCAATATTCGACAGTCCCGACTGAAGCTTTCTTT. It is translated as CASSQYSTVPTEAFF.

This chain uses TRBV5-1 with TRBJ2-7; 8 bases map to TRBD1. The germline V gene encodes CDR1 SGHRS and CDR2 YFSETQ. The CDR3 is made up of 14 amino acids. With 5 bases clipped from V and 2 bases from J, the junction kept 6 bases outside the gene matches. For the CDR3, the DNA is TGCGCCAGCAGTTATGGACAGGGCCCCTACGAGCAGTACTTC. This gives the protein CASSYGQGPYEQYF.

This rearrangement joins TRBV9 to TRBJ2-5; 8 nucleotides agree with TRBD2. CDR1 SGDLS and CDR2 YYNGEE come from the germline V gene. The trim removed 3 bases at V and 4 bases at J, leaving 8 bases unmatched. This CDR3 region has 15 residues. Written as DNA, the CDR3 is TGTGCCAGCAGCGCCCTACAGACTAGCGTAGAGACCCAGTACTTC. Translating gives CASSALQTSVETQYF.

V usage is TRBV6-1 and J usage is TRBJ1-5, with 11 nucleotides matching TRBD1. In germline, CDR1 is MNHNS, CDR2 SASEGT. The CDR3 has 14 amino acids. With 7 bases clipped from V and 7 bases from J, the junction kept 6 bases outside the gene matches. CDR3 region: CASNSGTGGQPQHF. CDR3 coding DNA: TGTGCCAGCAACTCCGGGACAGGGGGGCAGCCCCAGCATTTT.